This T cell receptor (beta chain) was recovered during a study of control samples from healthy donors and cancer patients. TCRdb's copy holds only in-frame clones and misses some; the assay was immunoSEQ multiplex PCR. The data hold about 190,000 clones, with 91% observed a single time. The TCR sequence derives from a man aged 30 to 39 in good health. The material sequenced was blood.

CDR3 protein: CASSPRGRGHYNEQFF. The DNA of the CDR3 is TGTGCCAGCAGCCCGAGGGGGAGGGGTCACTACAATGAGCAGTTCTTC. J is TRBJ2-1 and V is TRBV11-3, with TRBD2 as a possible D gene (7 bases). Germline CDR1 is SGHNT and CDR2 is YENEEA. The V gene lost 5 bases and the J gene lost 3 bases, with 17 bases spanning the gap. The CDR3 loop spans 16 amino acids.